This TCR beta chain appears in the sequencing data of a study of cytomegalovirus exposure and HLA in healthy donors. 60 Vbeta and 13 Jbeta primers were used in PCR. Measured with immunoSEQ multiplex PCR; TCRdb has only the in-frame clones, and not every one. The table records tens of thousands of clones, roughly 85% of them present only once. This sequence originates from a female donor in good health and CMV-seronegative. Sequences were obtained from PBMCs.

In DNA, the CDR3 is TGTGCCAGCACCCCTCGTGTCGGGGACATTCAGTACTTC. The encoded protein is CASTPRVGDIQYF. This sequence joins TRBV28 and TRBJ2-4, with a possible D match to TRBD2 (5 bases). Germline V gene sequence: CDR1 MDHEN, CDR2 SYDVKM. The CDR3 is made up of 13 amino acids. Trimming removed 7 bases from V and 8 bases from J, with 15 bases in between.